This T cell receptor (beta chain) originates from a study of vaccination effects on CD4 cells after COVID-19. The wider study: For each well, roughly 2 million PBMC were cultured with around 9.8 IU/ml IL-2 and around 9.1 ug/ml peptides.

Study-wide points: Cross-reaction with common cold coronaviruses was seen in only 1 of 255 vaccine-induced clones from healthy vaccinees.

Germline lookup yields CDR1 MDHEN and CDR2 SYDVKM. V lost 3 bases, J lost 7 bases, and 13 bases lay in between. The CDR3 covers 14 residues. Method: immunoSEQ multiplex PCR; TCRdb's copy keeps in-frame clones and lacks some. The table records over 45,000 clones, over 65% of them present only once. The culture ran for about 11 days, and then CD4+ T cells were isolated. Half-medium replacement with IL-2 medium occurred on days 3 and 7. As concerns this clone: Its cognate antigen is unknown.

The receptor comes from a human donor who received a COVID-19 vaccine. Sequencing was performed on CD4+ T cells from PBMCs cultured without peptide, taken before COVID-19 vaccination. The V and J genes are TRBV28 and TRBJ1-5, with D possibly matching TRBD1 (5 bases). The CDR3 is CASSLGQGHQPQHF. The DNA of the CDR3 is TGTGCCAGCAGTTTGGGGCAGGGTCACCAGCCCCAGCATTTT.